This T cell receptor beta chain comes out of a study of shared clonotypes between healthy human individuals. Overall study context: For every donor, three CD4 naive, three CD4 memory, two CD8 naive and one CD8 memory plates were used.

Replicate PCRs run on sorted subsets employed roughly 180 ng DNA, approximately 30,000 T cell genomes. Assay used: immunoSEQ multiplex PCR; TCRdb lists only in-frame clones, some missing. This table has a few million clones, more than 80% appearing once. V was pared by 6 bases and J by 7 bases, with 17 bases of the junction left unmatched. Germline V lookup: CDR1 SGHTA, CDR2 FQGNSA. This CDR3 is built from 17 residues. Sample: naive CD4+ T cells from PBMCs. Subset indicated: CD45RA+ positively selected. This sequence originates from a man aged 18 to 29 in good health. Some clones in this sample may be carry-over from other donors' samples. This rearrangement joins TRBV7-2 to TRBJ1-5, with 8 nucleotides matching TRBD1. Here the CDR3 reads CASSSAGQGAAWQPQHF. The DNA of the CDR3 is TGTGCCAGCAGTTCGGCGGGCCAGGGGGCTGCGTGGCAGCCCCAGCATTTT.